A selection of T cell receptor beta chains follows, all from one sample in a study of T cells in Graves' hyperthyroidism and ophthalmopathy. TCRdb independently ran MiXCR on the multiplex PCR reads; one entry per CDR3 protein. This table holds about 740,000 distinct CDR3 sequences, 13% to 15% found once. Sequenced sample: blood. These TCRs come from a woman aged 18-29 years with Graves' hyperthyroidism. The CDR3 runs from the conserved cysteine through the conserved F or W. The D gene is left open where the match is weak. A clone size is listed for some rows: how often the clone was seen (once, few, many), or a class if it is expanded.

TRBJ2-6	-	TRBV4-3	-	CASSQRRGNFYQSSGANVLTF	TGCGCCAGCAGCCAAAGGAGGGGCAACTTCTACCAGAGCTCTGGGGCCAACGTCCTGACTTTC
TRBJ2-3	TRBD2	TRBV7-9	many	CASSSLAGPTDTQYF	TGTGCCAGCAGCTCGCTAGCGGGACCCACAGATACGCAGTATTTT
TRBJ1-4	-	TRBV7-9	-	CASSLVVVPEATNEKLFF	TGTGCCAGCAGCTTAGTTGTCGTTCCGGAGGCAACTAATGAAAAACTGTTTTTT
TRBJ1-2	-	TRBV2	few	CASRDLLGGNYGYTF	TGTGCCAGCAGGGATCTGTTAGGGGGGAACTATGGCTACACCTTC
TRBJ2-3	TRBD2	TRBV15	many	CATSMSEREVADTQYF	TGTGCCACCAGCATGTCCGAGCGGGAGGTCGCAGATACGCAGTATTTT
TRBJ1-1	-	TRBV6-1	-	CASSYTDKAAFF	TGTGCCAGTTCCTACACGGACAAGGCTGCTTTCTTT
TRBJ2-5	-	TRBV7-2	many	CASSLGEAVQETQYF	TGTGCCAGCAGCTTGGGCGAGGCGGTCCAAGAGACCCAGTACTTC
TRBJ2-2	TRBD1	TRBV7-2	few	CASSRQGGNTGELFF	TGTGCCAGCAGCCGACAGGGGGGGAACACCGGGGAGCTGTTTTTT
TRBJ1-5	-	TRBV12-3/TRBV12-4	many	CASTSGSKGPQHF	TGTGCCAGCACCTCCGGCAGCAAAGGGCCCCAGCATTTT
TRBJ2-3	-	TRBV5-1	many	CASASADTQYF	TGCGCCAGCGCCTCGGCAGATACGCAGTATTTT
TRBJ2-5	-	TRBV7-9	many	CASSYTDPKTQYF	TGTGCCAGCAGCTATACCGATCCGAAGACCCAGTACTTC
TRBJ1-1	TRBD1	TRBV28	few	CASSFGGELGGNRPFTEAFF	TGTGCCAGCAGTTTCGGGGGGGAGTTAGGGGGCAACCGACCATTCACTGAAGCTTTCTTT
TRBJ2-3	-	TRBV5-1	many	CASRDRGPDTQYF	TGCGCCAGCAGGGATCGCGGCCCAGATACGCAGTATTTT
TRBJ2-7	TRBD1	TRBV9	many	CASSVGTGSSYEQYF	TGTGCCAGCAGCGTAGGGACAGGGAGCTCCTACGAGCAGTACTTC
TRBJ1-6	TRBD1	TRBV19	many	CASYPGGGFTGFHPNNSPLHF	TGTGCCAGTTACCCAGGGGGCGGTTTCACCGGATTCCACCCAAATAATTCACCCCTCCACTTT
TRBJ2-3	TRBD2	TRBV7-2	many	CASSPELGLAGVTDTQYF	TGTGCCAGCAGCCCAGAGTTGGGGCTAGCGGGAGTCACAGATACGCAGTATTTT
TRBJ1-2	-	TRBV5-5	few	CASSSPMVRGYTF	TGTGCCAGCAGTTCGCCAATGGTTCGTGGCTACACCTTC
TRBJ2-3	TRBD2	TRBV7-2	few	CASSGTSGRGDTQYF	TGTGCCAGCAGCGGGACTAGCGGGAGAGGAGATACGCAGTATTTT
TRBJ2-4	TRBD2	TRBV28	-	CASTGTILAKNIQYF	TGTGCCAGCACAGGGACTATCTTAGCCAAAAACATTCAGTACTTC
TRBJ2-7	-	TRBV20-1	many	CSARWDNTYEQYF	TGCAGTGCCAGGTGGGACAATACCTACGAGCAGTACTTC
TRBJ2-3	TRBD2	TRBV30	-	CAWGLANTDTQYF	TGTGCCTGGGGACTAGCGAACACAGATACGCAGTATTTT
TRBJ2-2	TRBD2	TRBV12-3/TRBV12-4	many	CASRDRRLLAGAAGELFF	TGTGCCAGCAGAGACAGACGACTGCTAGCGGGCGCGGCCGGGGAGCTGTTTTTT
TRBJ1-6	TRBD1	TRBV20-1	many	CSARPGQGSSPLHF	TGCAGTGCTAGACCTGGACAGGGTTCTTCACCCCTCCACTTT
TRBJ2-3	-	TRBV20-1	many	CSARRSSSDTQYF	TGCAGTGCTAGAAGGTCGTCCTCAGATACGCAGTATTTT
TRBJ1-6	-	TRBV2	many	CASGRAVSPLHF	TGTGCCAGCGGCAGGGCTGTCTCACCCCTCCACTTT
TRBJ2-7	-	TRBV20-1	few	CSASGGALSYEQYF	TGCAGTGCTAGTGGCGGAGCCCTTTCCTACGAGCAGTACTTC
TRBJ2-2	-	TRBV7-9	few	CASSLVAGLAGELFF	TGTGCCAGCAGCTTAGTGGCAGGGTTGGCCGGGGAGCTGTTTTTT
TRBJ2-3	-	TRBV5-1	few	CASTAQGTDTQYF	TGCGCCAGCACCGCCCAGGGCACAGATACGCAGTATTTT
TRBJ2-1	-	TRBV11-3	many	CASSLDGYSYNEQFF	TGTGCCAGCAGCTTAGACGGGTACTCCTACAATGAGCAGTTCTTC
TRBJ2-5	-	TRBV28	-	CASSLSPGGVGTQYF	TGTGCCAGCAGTTTATCTCCCGGCGGAGTGGGGACCCAGTACTTC
TRBJ1-4	-	TRBV4-3	few	CASSPLGQINEKLFF	TGCGCCAGCAGCCCCCTAGGACAGATTAATGAAAAACTGTTTTTT
TRBJ1-2	-	TRBV6-1	-	CASSADFIKGYTF	TGTGCCAGCAGTGCGGACTTCATCAAGGGCTACACCTTC
TRBJ1-5	-	TRBV20-1	-	CSASIPPLRHF	TGCAGTGCTAGTATACCCCCTCTCAGGCATTTT
TRBJ2-5	-	TRBV7-9	many	CASSSIRGNQETQYF	TGTGCCAGCAGCTCAATCCGGGGAAACCAAGAGACCCAGTACTTC
TRBJ2-7	TRBD1	TRBV28	-	CAIGVGQGGREQYF	TGTGCCATCGGAGTGGGACAGGGTGGGCGCGAGCAGTACTTC
TRBJ1-5	TRBD1	TRBV5-5	-	CASRPTGGDNQPQHF	TGTGCCAGCAGGCCGACAGGGGGAGACAATCAGCCCCAGCATTTT
TRBJ2-2	-	TRBV12-3/TRBV12-4	few	CASRRSGVTGELFF	TGTGCCAGCAGGCGGTCGGGGGTCACCGGGGAGCTGTTTTTT
TRBJ1-4	-	TRBV28	-	CASSLYGNEKLFF	TGTGCCAGCAGTTTATACGGGAATGAAAAACTGTTTTTT
TRBJ2-2	-	TRBV6-2/TRBV6-3	many	CASSLFWGPAGELFF	TGTGCCAGCAGCCTCTTCTGGGGTCCAGCCGGGGAGCTGTTTTTT
TRBJ1-5	TRBD1	TRBV6-1	many	CASSPFRGQGYQPQHF	TGTGCCAGCAGCCCGTTTAGGGGGCAGGGTTATCAGCCCCAGCATTTT
TRBJ1-1	TRBD1	TRBV6-6	few	CASSYPNGQATEAFF	TGTGCCAGCAGTTACCCCAACGGACAGGCCACTGAAGCTTTCTTT
TRBJ1-5	-	TRBV24-1	-	CATSDSDNFPPQHF	TGTGCCACCAGTGATTCCGACAATTTCCCGCCCCAGCATTTT
TRBJ2-7	-	TRBV20-1	-	CSARKVGEQYF	TGCAGTGCCCGAAAGGTGGGGGAGCAGTACTTC
TRBJ2-5	-	TRBV18	-	CASSPPTGKQETQYF	TGTGCCAGCTCACCGCCCACAGGGAAACAAGAGACCCAGTACTTC
TRBJ2-7	TRBD1	TRBV7-9	few	CASSPGQVLDEQYF	TGTGCCAGCAGCCCCGGACAGGTCCTTGACGAGCAGTACTTC
TRBJ2-3	TRBD2	TRBV28	many	CATRGAGGADTQYF	TGTGCCACCAGGGGAGCGGGAGGGGCAGATACGCAGTATTTT
TRBJ1-3	-	TRBV20-1	many	CSARTGISGNTIYF	TGCAGTGCTAGGACAGGAATATCTGGAAACACCATATATTTT
TRBJ2-7	TRBD2	TRBV3-1	many	CASRGAGVGEQYF	TGTGCCAGTAGAGGGGCGGGAGTGGGAGAGCAGTACTTC
TRBJ2-5	TRBD2	TRBV30	-	CAWSRLAGGPETQYF	TGTGCCTGGAGTCGACTAGCGGGAGGGCCTGAGACCCAGTACTTC
TRBJ2-7	TRBD2	TRBV11-1	many	CASSRTSGNSYEQYF	TGTGCCAGCAGCCGAACTAGCGGGAACTCCTACGAGCAGTACTTC
TRBJ2-3	-	TRBV28	-	CASSGWELSTDTQYF	TGTGCCAGCAGTGGGTGGGAACTTAGCACAGATACGCAGTATTTT
TRBJ1-1	-	TRBV20-1	many	CSAGTPAVEAFF	TGCAGTGCTGGTACACCAGCTGTGGAAGCTTTCTTT
TRBJ2-1	-	TRBV6-2/TRBV6-3	few	CASSSAGALLSNEQFF	TGTGCCAGCAGTTCAGCCGGGGCACTACTGTCTAATGAGCAGTTCTTC
TRBJ2-6	-	TRBV5-1	few	CASSLWVSGANVLTF	TGCGCCAGCAGCTTGTGGGTTTCCGGGGCCAACGTCCTGACTTTC
TRBJ2-1	-	TRBV7-9	many	CASRLSRGGDNEQFF	TGTGCCAGCAGGCTGTCAAGAGGAGGAGACAATGAGCAGTTCTTC
TRBJ2-5	-	TRBV18	many	CASSPTADQETQYF	TGTGCCAGCTCACCAACGGCGGACCAAGAGACCCAGTACTTC
TRBJ1-4	TRBD1	TRBV6-5	-	CASSSTGGSESREKLFF	TGTGCCAGCAGTTCAACAGGGGGGTCGGAGTCGCGGGAAAAACTGTTTTTT
TRBJ1-5	-	TRBV12-3/TRBV12-4	many	CASSFRTANSNQPQHF	TGTGCCAGCAGTTTTAGGACGGCAAATAGCAATCAGCCCCAGCATTTT